The clone carrying this T cell receptor beta chain has a count of ten or more. Amplified TCR beta CDR3 regions derived from RNA transcripts. RT-PCR in the first round (using the HTBI primer set) targeted the TCR CDR3. One entry per CDR3 protein results from TCRdb running MiXCR on the multiplex PCR reads. The repertoire holds hundreds of thousands of distinct CDR3 sequences, approximately 16% seen once, with roughly 3.3% in the top ten. This specimen comes from a study of T cells in Graves' hyperthyroidism and ophthalmopathy. The trim removed 5 bases at V and 4 bases at J, leaving 7 bases unmatched. The CDR3 spans 14 residues.

Sequenced: blood. The receptor's source is a woman aged 40 to 55 with Graves' ophthalmopathy. This chain links TRBV12-3 or TRBV12-4 with TRBJ1-2, with 7 bases matching TRBD1. The DNA for the CDR3 is TGTGCCAGCAGTCCTACAGGGGACATCTATGGCTACACCTTC. Protein sequence: CASSPTGDIYGYTF.